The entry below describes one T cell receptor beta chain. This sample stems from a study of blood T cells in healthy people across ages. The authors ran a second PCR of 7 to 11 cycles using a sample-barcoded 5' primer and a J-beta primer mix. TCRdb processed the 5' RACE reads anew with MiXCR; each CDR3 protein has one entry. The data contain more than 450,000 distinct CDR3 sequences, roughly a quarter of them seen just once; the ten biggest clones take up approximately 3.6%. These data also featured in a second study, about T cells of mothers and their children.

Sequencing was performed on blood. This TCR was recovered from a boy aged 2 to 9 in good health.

The CDR3 coding sequence is TGTGCCAGCAGCCAAACGACAGACTACGAGCAGTACTTC. It is translated as CASSQTTDYEQYF. This chain connects TRBV3-1 to TRBJ2-1; TRBD1 is a possible D gene (5 bases). The DNA end is a closer match to TRBJ2-7, so the J assignment may be wrong. The CDR3 has 13 residues. The V gene's germline CDR1 is LGHDT and CDR2 YNNKEL (reference sequence).